The 23 T cell receptor beta chains reported below all come from one sample, sequenced in a study of low-dose radiotherapy and immunotherapy resistance in tumors. As to time point: after trial treatment. The treatment is: LDRT plus nivolumab, ipilimumab, low-dose cyclophosphamide and aspirin (RACIN trial). TRAV- and TRBV-specific primers were used for first-strand cDNA, which covered alpha and beta chains. TCRs were put through 20 to 25 PCR cycles of amplification with Phusion. A constant-region primer and the V-primer adapter served as the primer pair. TCRdb re-called the reads with MiXCR, one entry per CDR3 protein. This sample yields tens of thousands of distinct CDR3 sequences, of which approximately 22% are seen a single time; around 13% belongs to the top ten. Sequencing was performed on PBMCs, taken after low-dose radiotherapy plus immunotherapy. The receptors shown here come from a female donor with ovarian cancer.

This clonotype showed up many times. CDR3 DNA: TGTGCCAGCAGGGCCGATGACAGGGGGTACACCGGGGAGCTGTTTTTT. Translation gives CASRADDRGYTGELFF. This chain uses TRBV6-2 or TRBV6-3 with TRBJ2-2, with 9 positions matching TRBD1. CDR1 is MNHEY and CDR2 is SVGEGT in the germline V gene. This CDR3 contains 16 residues. After removal of 6 bases from V and 3 bases from J, the junction contained 8 bases not matched to a gene.

This clonotype was detected ten times or more. This chain connects TRBV11-3 to TRBJ2-3; 11 bases agree with TRBD2. Looked up from germline, CDR1 is SGHNT and CDR2 is YENEEA. V lost 3 bases to trimming and J lost 3 bases; unmatched junction nucleotides: 5. The CDR3 extends over 16 amino acids. This CDR3 reads CASSFFGTSGTDTQYF. CDR3 in DNA: TGTGCCAGCAGCTTCTTTGGGACTAGCGGAACAGATACGCAGTATTTT.

This clonotype showed up many times. The chain is built from TRBV28 and TRBJ1-5; D remains ambiguous. Germline CDR1 reads MDHEN; CDR2 reads SYDVKM. The CDR3 runs 16 residues. V lost 1 base and J 2 bases, leaving 12 bases between the germline ends. The CDR3 coding sequence is TGTGCCAGCAGTTTATCGGGCCATGGTGGCAATCAGCCCCAGCATTTT. It encodes CASSLSGHGGNQPQHF. Full variable domain (remainder filled in from reference TRBV28 and TRBJ1-5): DVKVTQSSRYLVKRTGEKVFLECVQDMDHENMFWYRQDPGLGLRLIYFSYDVKMKEKGDIPEGYSVSREKKERFSLILESASTNQTSMYLCASSLSGHGGNQPQHFGDGTRLSIL.

This clonotype has a count of ten or more. CDR3 bases: TGTGCCAGTAGTATAGTAGGAGTGAGGGGCAAAAACATTCAGTACTTC. It specifies CASSIVGVRGKNIQYF. The chain recombines TRBV19 with TRBJ2-4; D is tentatively TRBD1 or TRBD2 (5 bases each). The CDR3 extends over 16 amino acids. V dropped 1 base and J dropped 3 bases, with 13 bases sitting between them. The germline CDR1 and CDR2 sequences are LNHDA and SQIVND (reference sequence).

The V call is TRBV5-6, the J call TRBJ1-1, with 8 positions matching TRBD1. Germline V lookup: CDR1 SGHDT, CDR2 YYEEEE. The CDR3 length is 14 residues. The junction had 7 bases not matched to a gene; V was cut back by 4 bases and J by 5 bases. The CDR3 spells CASSRDRGKTEAFF. The DNA of the CDR3 is TGTGCCAGCAGCCGCGACAGGGGAAAGACTGAAGCTTTCTTT.

This clonotype was seen at least ten times. The rearrangement uses TRBV11-1 and TRBJ2-5, with D tentatively TRBD2 (6 bases). With 5 bases removed from V and 4 bases from J, the gap between germline ends came to 17 bases. This CDR3 region has 15 residues. Germline V gives CDR1 SGHAT, CDR2 FQDESV (reference sequence). For the CDR3, the DNA is TGTGCCAGCAGCCGGAGGGCTAGCGAGGTAGAGACCCAGTACTTC. Protein: CASSRRASEVETQYF.

The chain uses TRBV6-2 or TRBV6-3 and TRBJ1-2; possible D gene TRBD1, 5 bases. Germline values: CDR1 MNHEY, CDR2 SVGEGT. With 6 bases removed from V and 2 bases from J, the gap between germline ends came to 10 bases. The CDR3 is 13 amino acids. The CDR3 DNA reads as TGTGCCAGCAGGTCCGGGACCAACTATGGCTACACCTTC. Its protein product is CASRSGTNYGYTF.

In regard to this clonotype: A far larger clone is off by one base, so a read error is likely. J is TRBJ2-1 and V is TRBV6-6; D gene unclear. V lost 4 bases and J lost 8, with 12 bases in between. This CDR3 is 13 amino acids long. Germline V lookup: CDR1 MNHNY, CDR2 SVGAGI (reference sequence). The CDR3 DNA is TGTGCCAGCAGTTTAGGATCCAGGTATGAGCAGTTCTTC. It translates to CASSLGSRYEQFF.

This clonotype came up a few times. J is TRBJ2-1 and V is TRBV7-9; the match to TRBD2 covers 10 bases. After removal of 1 base from V and 8 bases from J, the junction contained 8 bases not matched to a gene. CDR3 length: 16 amino acids. Germline V gives CDR1 SEHNR, CDR2 FQNEAQ (reference sequence). For the CDR3, the DNA is TGTGCCAGCAGCTTAGAATTTACTAGCGGGGCCTATGAGCAGTTCTTC. It codes for CASSLEFTSGAYEQFF.

This clonotype was observed a handful of times. J is TRBJ2-7 and V is TRBV30, with unresolved D. The CDR3 is made up of 14 amino acids. The V and J ends lost 0 bases and 0 bases respectively, with 9 bases between them. The germline V gene has CDR1 GTSNPN and CDR2 SVGIG (reference sequence). The CDR3 DNA follows: TGTGCCTGGAGTGTACGCCAGAGCTCCTACGAGCAGTACTTC. Translation: CAWSVRQSSYEQYF.

Turning to this clonotype: A much larger clone differs from this one at a single base, so this may be a read error. The rearrangement uses TRBV7-3 and TRBJ1-1; 11 positions match TRBD1. From germline, CDR1 is SGHTA and CDR2 FQGTGA. The V segment lost 5 bases and the J segment 0 bases; nucleotides outside the gene matches: 5. The CDR3 loop spans 16 amino acids. The CDR3: CASSDADRGLNTEAFF. Written as DNA, the CDR3 is TGTGCCAGCAGCGATGCGGACAGGGGGCTGAACACTGAAGCTTTCTTT.

This clonotype was seen at least ten times. The rearrangement joins TRBV12-3 or TRBV12-4 to TRBJ2-4; TRBD2 might be the D (6 bases). V lost 6 bases, J lost 0 bases, and 12 bases lay in between. The CDR3 extends over 15 amino acids. The CDR3 nucleotides are TGTGCCAGCAGCCCCGGCGGGGAAGCCAAAAACATTCAGTACTTC. Protein: CASSPGGEAKNIQYF.

This clonotype was seen at least ten times. The V gene is TRBV11-3, the J gene TRBJ2-1, with D possibly matching TRBD2 (6 bases). This CDR3 has 14 amino acids. V was shortened by 5 bases and J by 8 bases, with 16 bases between the two germline ends. Germline-derived CDR1 and CDR2 are SGHNT and YENEEA. Written as DNA, the CDR3 is TGTGCCAGCAGCCTCCACCCCGGGGGTCATGAGCAGTTCTTC. It codes for CASSLHPGGHEQFF.

The rearrangement uses TRBV9 and TRBJ2-1; 8 bases match TRBD2. The length of the CDR3 is 15 residues. The V segment lost 4 bases and the J segment 8 bases; nucleotides outside the gene matches: 11. Germline V gives CDR1 SGDLS, CDR2 YYNGEE. CDR3 DNA: TGTGCCAGCAGCCCCAATAGCGGGATCTTCGATGAGCAGTTCTTC. Translating gives CASSPNSGIFDEQFF.

The table lists this clonotype with many counts. The chain couples TRBV6-2 or TRBV6-3 to TRBJ2-3; 11 positions agree with TRBD2. V gave up 6 bases and J gave up 2 bases; unmatched junction bases: 7. The CDR3 is made up of 16 amino acids. The germline V gene encodes CDR1 MNHEY and CDR2 SVGEGT. The CDR3 loop reads CASRPSGGLVTDTQYF. CDR3 nucleotides: TGTGCCAGCAGACCTAGCGGGGGGCTGGTCACAGATACGCAGTATTTT.

This clonotype came up many times. The rearrangement links TRBV20-1 to TRBJ1-5, with 7 positions matching TRBD1. V gave up 3 bases and J gave up 6 bases; unmatched junction bases: 5. This CDR3 is 13 amino acids long. Germline lookup yields CDR1 DFQATT and CDR2 SNEGSKA (reference sequence). The CDR3, as DNA: TGCAGTGCTAGTCCAGGGGGAGGTCAGCCCCAGCATTTT. Residues: CSASPGGGQPQHF.

A word on this clonotype: This likely traces to a read error, being one base from a far larger clone. The chain joins TRBV6-2 or TRBV6-3 to TRBJ2-7; D ambiguous. CDR1 MNHEY and CDR2 SVGEGT come from the germline V gene. The CDR3 runs to 14 residues. Trimming shortened V by 4 bases and J by 7 bases, and 17 bases separated the two germline ends. The CDR3 loop is CASSLVGSYNEQYF. The CDR3 DNA is TGTGCCAGCAGTTTGGTCGGCTCCTACAATGAGCAGTACTTC.

On this clonotype: Just one base apart from a much larger clone, this may be a read error. V and J are TRBV29-1 and TRBJ2-4; the D call may be TRBD1 or TRBD2 (7 bases each). Germline CDR1 reads SQVTM; CDR2 reads ANQGSEA. The CDR3 loop spans 14 amino acids. The CDR3 sequence: CSARNPAGGDIQYF. For the CDR3, the DNA is TGCAGTGCTAGAAATCCGGCAGGGGGGGACATTCAGTACTTC.

This clonotype appeared many times. DNA for the CDR3: TGTGCCAGCAGCCTCAGACAGGTCACCCAGTACTTC. Translating gives CASSLRQVTQYF. The J gene is TRBJ2-5, the V gene TRBV3-1, with a weak D call TRBD1 (6 bases). V gave up 4 bases and J gave up 8 bases, with 11 bases separating them. The length of the CDR3 is 12 residues. Germline CDR1 and CDR2: LGHDT and YNNKEL (reference sequence).

This clonotype has ten or more counts. This chain joins TRBV5-8 and TRBJ1-6, with a possible D match to TRBD1 (5 bases). Trimming cost V 2 bases and J 5 bases, with 14 bases left between them. This CDR3 is built from 16 residues. The germline V gene encodes CDR1 SGHTS and CDR2 YDEGEE. Written as DNA, the CDR3 is TGTGCCAGCAGCTTAGCGCCGGGACGGAATAATTCACCCCTCCACTTT. Translated, it gives CASSLAPGRNNSPLHF.

This clonotype showed up many times. J is TRBJ1-5 and V is TRBV29-1, with 7 bases matching TRBD1. The germline V gene has CDR1 SQVTM and CDR2 ANQGSEA. This CDR3 region has 13 residues. V dropped 4 bases and J dropped 7; count of bases not matched to a gene: 7. CDR3 protein: CSVGDRVEQPQHF. The CDR3 DNA sequence: TGCAGCGTTGGAGACAGGGTAGAACAGCCCCAGCATTTT.

This clonotype came up many times. The rearrangement links TRBV29-1 to TRBJ2-5; TRBD1 aligns across 7 bases. After removal of 6 bases from V and 2 bases from J, the junction contained 0 bases not matched to a gene. This CDR3 has 11 amino acids. The germline V gene encodes CDR1 SQVTM and CDR2 ANQGSEA. Here the CDR3 DNA reads TGCAGCGTGGGACAGCAAGAGACCCAGTACTTC. Encoded protein: CSVGQQETQYF.

Details on this clonotype: This likely reflects a read error, since a far larger clone is one base away. This chain links TRBV19 with TRBJ2-1; D gene uncertain. Per germline, CDR1 LNHDA and CDR2 SQIVND (reference sequence). CDR3 length: 15 residues. The CDR3 is CASSFGLQSCNEQFF. CDR3 coding DNA: TGTGCCAGCAGCTTTGGGTTACAGTCCTGCAATGAGCAGTTCTTC.